This entry is about one T cell receptor (beta chain). The antigen is undetermined. The PCR made use of 60 Vbeta and 13 Jbeta primers. Only in-frame clones appear in the TCRdb table, and some are missing; sequencing was by immunoSEQ multiplex PCR. The sample records about 150,000 clones, 73% being singletons. Germline CDR1 reads SGHTA; CDR2 reads FQGTGA. J lost 1 base, V lost 5 bases, and 9 bases had no gene match. The CDR3 covers 17 residues. The sample belongs to a study of cytomegalovirus exposure and HLA in healthy donors. Study-wide findings and caveats: Across all donors, roughly uniform sequencing depth was an assumption of the presence/absence analyses. Several of the most significant clusters appeared linked to common viral pathogens, based on a later analysis. In a later analysis, a genetic analysis reported fewer productive-TCR N-insertions in an Asian-associated ancestry cluster than the cohort average. Most subjects' HLA-A and HLA-B alleles were reportedly predicted from TCR beta sequences.

The rearrangement uses TRBV7-3 and TRBJ1-1; 11 nucleotides agree with TRBD1. This TCR was recovered from a young woman in good health and CMV-seropositive. Sequenced: PBMCs. The CDR3 nucleotides are TGTGCCAGCAGCCCAGCCCGGGACAGGGGGAGGAACACTGAAGCTTTCTTT. Translating gives CASSPARDRGRNTEAFF.